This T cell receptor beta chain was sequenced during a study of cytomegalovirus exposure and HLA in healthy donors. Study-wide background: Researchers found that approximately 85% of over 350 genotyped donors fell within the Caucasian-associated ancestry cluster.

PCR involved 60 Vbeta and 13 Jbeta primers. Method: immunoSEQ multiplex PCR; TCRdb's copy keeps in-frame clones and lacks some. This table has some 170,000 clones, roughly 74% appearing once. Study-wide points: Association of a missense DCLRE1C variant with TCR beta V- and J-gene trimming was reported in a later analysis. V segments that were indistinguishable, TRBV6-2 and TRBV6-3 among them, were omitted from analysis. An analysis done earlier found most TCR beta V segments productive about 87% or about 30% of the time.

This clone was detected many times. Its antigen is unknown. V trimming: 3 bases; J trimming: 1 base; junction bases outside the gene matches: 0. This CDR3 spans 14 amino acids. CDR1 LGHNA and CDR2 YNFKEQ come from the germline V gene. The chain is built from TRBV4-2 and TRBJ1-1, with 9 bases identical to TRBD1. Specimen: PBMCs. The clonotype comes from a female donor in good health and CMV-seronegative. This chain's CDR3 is CASSQGQGNTEAFF. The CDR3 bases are TGTGCCAGCAGCCAGGGACAGGGGAACACTGAAGCTTTCTTT.